These 24 T cell receptor beta chains originate from one sample sequenced in a study of human thymus T cells. The protocol was immunoSEQ multiplex PCR, while the TCRdb copy is restricted to in-frame clones and leaves out a portion. The sample has about 78,000 clones, roughly 96% seen once. From resections taken during corrective heart surgery, the thymus tissue was obtained. The sample consisted of thymus tissue. Receptors originate from a boy younger than two with a congenital heart defect but otherwise immunologically healthy.

The J gene is TRBJ2-3, the V gene TRBV6-1; D uncertain. The CDR3 length is 16 residues. Trimming cost V 0 bases and J 2 bases, with 12 bases left between them. Per germline, CDR1 MNHNS and CDR2 SASEGT. The CDR3 is CASSEAVQELTDTQYF. In DNA, the CDR3 is TGTGCCAGCAGTGAAGCAGTCCAGGAACTCACAGATACGCAGTATTTT.

The rearrangement links TRBV5-1 to TRBJ2-4, with 11 bases aligning to TRBD2. The germline gives CDR1 SGHRS, CDR2 YFSETQ. The CDR3 is made up of 20 amino acids. The V segment lost 0 bases and the J segment 3 bases; nucleotides outside the gene matches: 14. For the CDR3, the DNA is TGCGCCAGCAGCTTGGGAAAGCTAGCGGGAGGAATCGCAGACAAAAACATTCAGTACTTC. Protein sequence: CASSLGKLAGGIADKNIQYF.

The chain couples TRBV7-6 to TRBJ1-5; no clear D gene. The V end was cut by 5 bases, the J end by 7 bases, with 12 bases between. The CDR3 totals 13 residues. Looked up from germline, CDR1 is SGHVS and CDR2 is FNYEAQ. This chain's CDR3 is CASSVRLGQPQHF. CDR3 nucleotide sequence: TGTGCCAGCAGCGTGCGCCTTGGGCAGCCCCAGCATTTT.

The J gene is TRBJ1-2, the V gene TRBV12-5, with 10 bases fitting TRBD1. The germline V gene encodes CDR1 LGHNT and CDR2 FRNRAP. The CDR3 sequence is 15 residues long. With 7 bases clipped from V and 6 bases from J, the junction kept 11 bases outside the gene matches. The CDR3 DNA reads TGTGCTAGTGCCCTCCGGGGACAGGGGAGGAATGGCTACACCTTC. This gives the protein CASALRGQGRNGYTF.

V and J are TRBV11-2 and TRBJ2-3; D ambiguous. CDR3 length equals 11 residues. V was shortened by 5 bases and J by 8 bases, with 8 bases between the two germline ends. Germline CDR1 SGHAT, CDR2 FQNNGV. This CDR3 is CASSVGCTQYF. CDR3 DNA: TGTGCCAGCAGCGTGGGCTGTACGCAGTATTTT.

V gene TRBV7-6 combines with J gene TRBJ1-6; D gene uncertain. CDR1 is SGHVS, CDR2 FNYEAQ, per germline. Trimming shortened V by 5 bases and J by 8 bases, and 10 bases separated the two germline ends. The CDR3 length is 13 residues. The CDR3 spells CASSPTHHSPLHF. In DNA, the CDR3 is TGTGCCAGCAGCCCGACACACCATTCACCCCTCCACTTT.

This clone was seen once. The chain combines TRBV5-1 with TRBJ2-7; 8 bases are shared with TRBD1. Germline lookup yields CDR1 SGHRS and CDR2 YFSETQ. This CDR3 is 21 amino acids long. Unmatched junction bases numbered 20, after V lost 0 bases and J lost 0 bases. CDR3 residues: CASSLGQGTGEGTGSSYEQYF. The CDR3 nucleotides are TGCGCCAGCAGCTTGGGACAGGGGACGGGAGAAGGCACAGGGAGCTCCTACGAGCAGTACTTC.

This rearrangement joins TRBV28 to TRBJ2-6; TRBD1 matches 12 bases. Germline trimming cut 5 bases from V and 2 bases from J; bases unmatched to any gene: 16. The CDR3 contains 21 residues. Germline CDR1 and CDR2: MDHEN and SYDVKM. The CDR3 DNA sequence: TGTGCCAGCAGTGCATTTCCCAATAGAGGGACAGGGGGCCCTGGGGCCAACGTCCTGACTTTC. Translated: CASSAFPNRGTGGPGANVLTF.

The count of this clone is one. The gene calls are TRBV6-5 and TRBJ1-2, with D unclear. In germline, CDR1 is MNHEY, CDR2 SVGAGI. Trimming took off 0 bases at V and 2 bases at J, with 13 bases between the two ends. The CDR3 totals 16 residues. The DNA of the CDR3 is TGTGCCAGCAGTTACTCGAAGATCCACGGGAACTATGGCTACACCTTC. This codes for CASSYSKIHGNYGYTF.

J is TRBJ2-3 and V is TRBV6-5, with 8 bases lining up with TRBD2. The CDR3 has 15 residues. V shed 6 bases, J shed 5 bases, and the junction held 10 bases outside the gene matches. Germline assignment: CDR1 MNHEY and CDR2 SVGAGI. CDR3 sequence: CASSPKGTRVDTQYF. CDR3 coding DNA: TGTGCCAGCAGCCCGAAGGGGACTAGAGTAGATACGCAGTATTTT.

This clone was seen only once. Other DNA variants within this sample encode the same CDR3. The CDR3 loop is CASSPKGSGANVLTF. The CDR3, as DNA: TGTGCCAGCAGTCCGAAGGGCTCTGGGGCCAACGTCCTGACTTTC. This rearrangement joins TRBV28 to TRBJ2-6, with D hard to call. This CDR3 is built from 15 residues. From germline, CDR1 is MDHEN and CDR2 SYDVKM. V lost 5 bases, J lost 0 bases, and 8 bases lay in between.

The chain joins TRBV25-1 to TRBJ2-6; D could derive from TRBD1 or TRBD2 (5 bases each). The CDR3 loop spans 16 amino acids. The germline V and J ends were trimmed by 4 bases and 4 bases, with 14 bases remaining between them. Looked up from germline, CDR1 is MGHDK and CDR2 is SYGVNS. The CDR3 DNA sequence: TGTGCCAGCAGTGTGGGAGACAGAACCGGGGCCAACGTCCTGACTTTC. Residues: CASSVGDRTGANVLTF.

This clone was detected only once. The V call is TRBV14, the J call TRBJ2-1; 7 bases agree with TRBD2. Trimming cost V 3 bases and J 0 bases; bases outside gene matches: 2. CDR1 and CDR2 (germline): SGHDN, FVKESK. This CDR3 contains 15 residues. In nucleotides, the CDR3 is TGTGCCAGCAGCCAGGGGGGGAGCTCCTACAATGAGCAGTTCTTC. As protein: CASSQGGSSYNEQFF.

CDR3 sequence (DNA): TGTGCCAGCTCAACCGGGACAGTCCCTAACTATGGCTACACCTTC. Residues: CASSTGTVPNYGYTF. This rearrangement joins TRBV18 to TRBJ1-2; TRBD1 agrees at 7 bases. From germline, CDR1 is KGHSH and CDR2 LQKENI. This CDR3 comprises 15 residues. V was clipped by 5 bases and J by 0 bases; unmatched bases: 6.

The chain couples TRBV4-3 to TRBJ2-7, with D perhaps matching TRBD1 or TRBD2 (5 bases each). The CDR3 totals 16 residues. The V end lost 0 bases, the J end lost 1 base, and 13 bases lay between the germline ends. Germline values: CDR1 LGHNA, CDR2 YSLEER. DNA of the CDR3: TGCGCCAGCAGCCAAGACGCCGGGGACCGGTCCTACGAGCAGTACTTC. This translates into CASSQDAGDRSYEQYF.

This chain joins TRBV2 and TRBJ1-5; 8 nucleotides align to TRBD1. Germline V gene data show CDR1 as SNHLY and CDR2 as FYNNEI. The V and J ends lost 8 bases and 1 base, in that order; junction bases with no gene match: 10. The CDR3 sequence is 16 residues long. Here the CDR3 DNA reads TGTGCCAGCGGGTCTTCAGGGGGCGAAAGCAATCAGCCCCAGCATTTT. Protein: CASGSSGGESNQPQHF.

CDR3 protein: CATSRDLLADSYNEQFF. As DNA, the CDR3 is TGTGCCACCAGCAGAGATCTACTAGCAGACTCCTACAATGAGCAGTTCTTC. This sequence joins TRBV15 and TRBJ2-1; D might be TRBD2 (6 bases). This CDR3 comprises 17 residues. Per germline, CDR1 LNHNV and CDR2 YYDKDF (reference sequence). V was clipped by 0 bases and J by 0 bases, with 12 bases between them.

The chain couples TRBV4-1 to TRBJ1-6; no clear D gene. CDR3 length: 15 amino acids. Germline CDR1 and CDR2: MGHRA and YSYEKL. Trimming pared 4 bases from V and 10 bases from J, leaving 17 bases between. CDR3 region: CASSPLQDPYSPLHF. In DNA form, the CDR3 reads TGCGCCAGCAGCCCCCTTCAGGACCCATACTCACCCCTCCACTTT.

The chain couples TRBV7-2 to TRBJ1-6; possible D gene TRBD1, 5 bases. CDR1 is SGHTA and CDR2 is FQGNSA in the germline V gene. The CDR3 contains 16 residues. V gave up 1 base and J gave up 5 bases, with 12 bases separating them. CDR3 coding DNA: TGTGCCAGCAGCTTAGATACGGGACCAAATAATTCACCCCTCCACTTT. Its protein product is CASSLDTGPNNSPLHF.

This rearrangement joins TRBV6-1 to TRBJ2-7; tentative D call: TRBD2 (6 bases). Germline CDR1 MNHNS, CDR2 SASEGT. The CDR3 runs to 15 residues. Trimming stripped 7 bases from V and 7 bases from J, with 23 bases between. The chain's CDR3 is CASTSQEIAAVEQYF. The CDR3 DNA sequence: TGTGCCAGCACCTCCCAGGAGATAGCGGCTGTGGAGCAGTACTTC.

V is TRBV5-6 and J is TRBJ2-5; D is unclear. Per the germline V gene, CDR1 is SGHDT and CDR2 is YYEEEE. Trimming removed 2 bases from V and 4 bases from J, with 12 bases in between. This CDR3 has 14 residues. CDR3 sequence (DNA): TGTGCCAGCAGCTTCGGTGGATCGGGAGAGACCCAGTACTTC. Translating gives CASSFGGSGETQYF.

The J gene is TRBJ2-7, the V gene TRBV28, with 9 nucleotides matching TRBD2. The germline CDR1 and CDR2 sequences are MDHEN and SYDVKM. This CDR3 comprises 16 residues. V trimming: 4 bases; J trimming: 2 bases; junction bases outside the gene matches: 9. The CDR3 nucleotides are TGTGCCAGCAGTTACTGGCCGGGACTAGCCGCCTACGAGCAGTACTTC. Translation gives CASSYWPGLAAYEQYF.

The rearrangement joins TRBV9 to TRBJ1-3, with 7 bases identical to TRBD1. Germline V gives CDR1 SGDLS, CDR2 YYNGEE. Losses at the gene ends were 1 base for V and 2 bases for J; bases not matched to a gene: 6. The CDR3 spans 16 residues. The CDR3 nucleotides read TGTGCCAGCAGCGTACATGGGGACAGACCTGGAAACACCATATATTTT. Its translation: CASSVHGDRPGNTIYF.

This rearrangement joins TRBV14 to TRBJ2-1; 8 nucleotides agree with TRBD1. J was trimmed by 0 bases and V by 1 base; bases with no gene match: 8. CDR1 SGHDN and CDR2 FVKESK come from the germline V gene. This CDR3 spans 18 amino acids. The CDR3 loop reads CASSQVAGGEASYNEQFF. CDR3 sequence (DNA): TGTGCCAGCAGCCAAGTGGCAGGGGGCGAAGCCTCCTACAATGAGCAGTTCTTC.